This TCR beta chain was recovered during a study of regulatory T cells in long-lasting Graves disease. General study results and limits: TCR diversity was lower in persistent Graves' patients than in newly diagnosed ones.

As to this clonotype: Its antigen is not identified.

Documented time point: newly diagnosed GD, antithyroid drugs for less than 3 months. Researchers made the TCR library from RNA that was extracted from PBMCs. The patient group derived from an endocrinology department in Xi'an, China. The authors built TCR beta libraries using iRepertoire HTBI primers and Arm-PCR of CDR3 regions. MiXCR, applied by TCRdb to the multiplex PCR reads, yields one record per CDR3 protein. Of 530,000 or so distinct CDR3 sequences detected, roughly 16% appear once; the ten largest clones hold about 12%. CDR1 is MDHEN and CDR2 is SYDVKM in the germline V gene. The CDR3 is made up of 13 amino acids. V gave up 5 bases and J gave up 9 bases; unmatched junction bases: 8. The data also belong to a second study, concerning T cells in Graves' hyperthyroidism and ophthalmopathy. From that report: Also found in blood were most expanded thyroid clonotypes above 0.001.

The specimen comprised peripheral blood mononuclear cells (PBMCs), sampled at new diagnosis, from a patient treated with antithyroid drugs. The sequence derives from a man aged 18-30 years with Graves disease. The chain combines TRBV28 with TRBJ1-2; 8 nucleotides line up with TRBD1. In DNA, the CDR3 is TGTGCCAGCAGTCTTGGGACAGGTTATAGCTACACCTTC. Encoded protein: CASSLGTGYSYTF.